The 20 T cell receptor beta chains in this list originate from one sample, sequenced in a study of blood T cell repertoires in COVID-19. Only in-frame clones appear in the TCRdb table, and some are missing; sequencing was by immunoSEQ multiplex PCR. The profile shows approximately 200,000 clones, 70% to 85% of them singletons. The sequenced sample was peripheral blood. All receptors derive from a human donor with acute or convalescent COVID-19. The donor label of this sample is uncertain.

The chain couples TRBV5-1 to TRBJ1-1; D remains unclear. V was trimmed by 0 bases and J by 1 base, leaving 4 bases between them. The germline CDR1 and CDR2 sequences are SGHRS and YFSETQ. The CDR3 has 13 amino acids. CDR3 sequence (DNA): TGCGCCAGCAGCTTGGGCGAGAACACTGAAGCTTTCTTT. Encoded protein: CASSLGENTEAFF.

CDR3 protein: CASSIAGFSYEQYF. In DNA form, the CDR3 reads TGTGCCAGTAGTATAGCGGGATTTAGCTACGAGCAGTACTTC. This chain connects TRBV19 to TRBJ2-7; possibly TRBD2 for D (5 bases). Trimming removed 1 base from V and 3 bases from J, with 10 bases in between. Germline-derived CDR1 and CDR2 are LNHDA and SQIVND (reference sequence). The length of the CDR3 is 14 residues. The variable domain in full, with the rest retrieved from reference TRBV19 and TRBJ2-7, is DGGITQSPKYLFRKEGQNVTLSCEQNLNHDAMYWYRQDPGQGLRLIYYSQIVNDFQKGDIAEGYSVSREKKESFPLTVTSAQKNPTAFYLCASSIAGFSYEQYFGPGTRLTVT.

The chain employs TRBV18 and TRBJ2-7; D not resolved. This CDR3 has 13 residues. Between the trimmed V and J ends, which lost 3 bases and 0 bases, there was a span of 6 bases. Germline lookup yields CDR1 KGHSH and CDR2 LQKENI. This CDR3 is CASSPPSSYEQYF. The CDR3 region has the DNA TGTGCCAGCTCACCTCCTAGCTCCTACGAGCAGTACTTC.

The chain joins TRBV9 to TRBJ2-7, with 8 bases aligning to TRBD2. J was trimmed by 2 bases and V by 0 bases; bases with no gene match: 10. Germline CDR1 SGDLS, CDR2 YYNGEE. The CDR3 is made up of 17 amino acids. The CDR3 sequence is CASSVGIAGLDPYEQYF. DNA of the CDR3: TGTGCCAGCAGCGTAGGAATAGCGGGATTGGATCCCTACGAGCAGTACTTC. Drawing the rest from reference TRBV9 and TRBJ2-7, the complete variable domain is DSGVTQTPKHLITATGQRVTLRCSPRSGDLSVYWYQQSLDQGLQFLIQYYNGEERAKGNILERFSAQQFPDLHSELNLSSLELGDSALYFCASSVGIAGLDPYEQYFGPGTRLTVT.

The chain has TRBV2 and TRBJ2-5; D is possibly TRBD1 (6 bases). Trimming shortened V by 5 bases and J by 1 base, and 14 bases separated the two germline ends. The length of the CDR3 is 15 residues. Germline-derived CDR1 and CDR2 are SNHLY and FYNNEI. The chain's CDR3 is CASSLQDRPQETQYF. In nucleotides, the CDR3 is TGTGCCAGCAGTCTTCAGGACAGACCCCAAGAGACCCAGTACTTC.

This clone was detected only a few times. The CDR3 DNA reads as TGTGCCAGCAGCCGAGGGAACGGGGGAGGGTACAATGAGCAGTTCTTC. It encodes CASSRGNGGGYNEQFF. The chain uses TRBV7-8 and TRBJ2-1, with TRBD2 matching over 7 bases. Unmatched junction bases numbered 11, after V lost 5 bases and J lost 4 bases. Germline CDR1 reads SGHVS; CDR2 reads FQNEAQ. The CDR3 runs 16 residues.

The chain's CDR3 is CASSYGGLETQYF. CDR3 bases: TGTGCCAGCAGCTATGGGGGACTGGAGACCCAGTACTTC. The V and J genes are TRBV7-9 and TRBJ2-5, with TRBD2 as a possible D gene (6 bases). The V end lost 4 bases, the J end lost 5 bases, and 11 bases lay between the germline ends. This CDR3 comprises 13 residues. CDR1 is SEHNR, CDR2 FQNEAQ, per germline (reference sequence).

CDR3 amino acids: CASTPLAGGPIEQFF. CDR3 nucleotides: TGTGCCAGCACCCCACTAGCGGGAGGGCCGATTGAGCAGTTCTTC. J is TRBJ2-1 and V is TRBV27, with TRBD2 identical over 13 bases. The germline CDR1 and CDR2 sequences are MNHEY and SMNVEV (reference sequence). V gave up 7 bases and J gave up 9 bases; unmatched junction bases: 9. The CDR3 length is 15 residues.

This clone was recorded only once. V usage is TRBV5-1 and J usage is TRBJ1-5; D is perhaps TRBD1 (6 bases). The germline V and J ends were trimmed by 0 bases and 3 bases, with 7 bases remaining between them. The CDR3 sequence is 14 residues long. Germline loops: CDR1 SGHRS, CDR2 YFSETQ. The CDR3 DNA follows: TGCGCCAGCAGCTTGGGGGACAACAATCAGCCCCAGCATTTT. Translating gives CASSLGDNNQPQHF. The complete variable domain, with remaining parts taken from reference TRBV5-1 and TRBJ1-5, reads KAGVTQTPRYLIKTRGQQVTLSCSPISGHRSVSWYQQTPGQGLQFLFEYFSETQRNKGNFPGRFSGRQFSNSRSEMNVSTLELGDSALYLCASSLGDNNQPQHFGDGTRLSIL.

The chain has TRBV5-5 and TRBJ1-3; D is perhaps TRBD1 (5 bases). CDR1 is SGHKS and CDR2 is YYEKEE in the germline V gene (reference sequence). The CDR3 has 15 amino acids. Between the trimmed V and J ends, which lost 5 bases and 0 bases, there was a span of 12 bases. Here the CDR3 reads CASREGGTSGNTIYF. CDR3 DNA sequence: TGTGCCAGCAGGGAGGGAGGGACCTCTGGAAACACCATATATTTT.

This sequence joins TRBV27 and TRBJ1-3; the match to TRBD1 covers 8 bases. There are 16 residues in the CDR3. The germline CDR1 and CDR2 sequences are MNHEY and SMNVEV (reference sequence). J gave up 1 base and V 5 bases, and 7 bases lay outside the gene matches. The CDR3 coding sequence is TGTGCCAGCAGTCCCCATAGACAGGGGTCTGGAAACACCATATATTTT. It encodes CASSPHRQGSGNTIYF.

The J gene is TRBJ2-7, the V gene TRBV5-1; TRBD2 matches at 9 bases. Germline V lookup: CDR1 SGHRS, CDR2 YFSETQ. The CDR3 loop spans 14 amino acids. Unmatched junction bases numbered 3, after V lost 0 bases and J lost 5 bases. CDR3 sequence: CASSLGSGSNEQYF. DNA for the CDR3: TGCGCCAGCAGCTTGGGTAGCGGGAGTAACGAGCAGTACTTC.

The J gene is TRBJ2-5, the V gene TRBV30; possibly TRBD1 for D (5 bases). Trimming took off 5 bases at V and 4 bases at J, with 20 bases between the two ends. From germline, CDR1 is GTSNPN and CDR2 SVGIG (reference sequence). This CDR3 is 15 amino acids long. CDR3 sequence: CAWALKTGHIETQYF. The CDR3 coding sequence is TGTGCCTGGGCCCTCAAAACAGGTCACATAGAGACCCAGTACTTC.

This chain joins TRBV6-6 and TRBJ1-5; D gene ambiguous. Germline CDR1 MNHNY, CDR2 SVGAGI (reference sequence). The CDR3 length is 12 residues. V was pared by 7 bases and J by 2 bases, with 6 bases between. The CDR3 sequence: CASTRGNQPQHF. CDR3 DNA: TGTGCCAGCACCCGGGGCAATCAGCCCCAGCATTTT.

The chain recombines TRBV7-3 with TRBJ1-1; 7 bases map to TRBD1. J gave up 1 base and V 5 bases, and 10 bases lay outside the gene matches. CDR3 length equals 16 residues. Germline CDR1 and CDR2: SGHTA and FQGTGA. The CDR3 nucleotides read TGTGCCAGCAGCCCCGGAGGAGGGGGCCAGAACACTGAAGCTTTCTTT. Amino acids: CASSPGGGGQNTEAFF.

The V and J genes are TRBV7-2 and TRBJ2-7; TRBD2 is a possible D gene (5 bases). The ends were cut back, 3 bases at V and 3 bases at J, with 15 bases in the middle. CDR3 length: 15 amino acids. Germline V gene lookup returns CDR1 SGHTA and CDR2 FQGNSA. This CDR3 is CASSLRTPGNYEQYF. DNA for the CDR3: TGTGCCAGCAGCTTGAGGACTCCTGGTAACTACGAGCAGTACTTC.

The gene calls are TRBV15 and TRBJ2-6; the D is unclear. This CDR3 contains 17 residues. Germline V CDR1 and CDR2: LNHNV, YYDKDF (reference sequence). The germline V and J ends were trimmed by 0 bases and 0 bases, with 9 bases remaining between them. CDR3 sequence: CATSRDFSGSGANVLTF. CDR3 DNA sequence: TGTGCCACCAGCAGAGATTTTTCCGGCTCTGGGGCCAACGTCCTGACTTTC. Drawing the rest from reference TRBV15 and TRBJ2-6, the complete variable domain is DAMVIQNPRYQVTQFGKPVTLSCSQTLNHNVMYWYQQKSSQAPKLLFHYYDKDFNNEADTPDNFQSRRPNTSFCFLDIRSPGLGDTAMYLCATSRDFSGSGANVLTFGAGSRLTVL.

The rearrangement uses TRBV3-1 (or the pseudogene TRBV3-2) and TRBJ1-1; D is unclear. Trimming took off 1 base at V and 4 bases at J, with 13 bases between the two ends. Germline CDR1 and CDR2: LGHDT and YNNKEL (reference sequence). There are 15 residues in the CDR3. The CDR3 region is CASSQARREVTEAFF. Written as DNA, the CDR3 is TGTGCCAGCAGCCAAGCTCGCCGTGAGGTCACTGAAGCTTTCTTT.

The J gene is TRBJ1-1, the V gene TRBV27, with D maybe TRBD1 (6 bases). CDR3 length: 17 residues. V was trimmed by 3 bases and J by 0 bases, leaving 17 bases between them. Germline CDR1 is MNHEY and CDR2 is SMNVEV (reference sequence). This CDR3 is CASSLLTGTRVNTEAFF. CDR3 sequence (DNA): TGTGCCAGCAGTTTGTTAACAGGGACAAGGGTGAACACTGAAGCTTTCTTT.

This chain connects TRBV24-1 to TRBJ2-5, with D possibly TRBD1 on 5 matching bases. The V gene lost 6 bases and the J gene lost 5 bases, with 18 bases spanning the gap. The CDR3 has 15 amino acids. Germline V gene sequence: CDR1 KGHDR, CDR2 SFDVKD. The CDR3 DNA is TGTGCCACCAGTCCGGGCAGGGCCCTTCGGGAGACCCAGTACTTC. Translating gives CATSPGRALRETQYF.